This section outlines one T cell receptor (beta chain) sequence together with its context. The data belong to a study of blood T cell repertoires in COVID-19. For the study at large: COVID-19 samples from acute and convalescent phases originated in the United States, Italy and Spain.

Original processing notes: Amplified reference gene primers provided the basis for estimating nucleated cell counts. Measured with immunoSEQ multiplex PCR; TCRdb has only the in-frame clones, and not every one. The V and J calls and the clone size are those of that table, but D and trimming were determined from the DNA. Among 200,000 to 250,000 clones, approximately 86% were seen once, and the ten largest hold around 1.3%. CDR1 and CDR2 (germline): ENHRY, SYGVKD. This CDR3 has 16 residues. Trimming cost V 0 bases and J 3 bases, with 14 bases left between them. The rearrangement uses TRBV10-3 and TRBJ2-5; D is possibly TRBD1 (5 bases). Material: peripheral blood. This TCR was sampled from a woman in her 30s with COVID-19, enrolled during active disease. The CDR3 is CAISESAGLVKETQYF. The DNA for the CDR3 is TGTGCCATCAGTGAGTCCGCAGGGCTGGTAAAAGAGACCCAGTACTTC.